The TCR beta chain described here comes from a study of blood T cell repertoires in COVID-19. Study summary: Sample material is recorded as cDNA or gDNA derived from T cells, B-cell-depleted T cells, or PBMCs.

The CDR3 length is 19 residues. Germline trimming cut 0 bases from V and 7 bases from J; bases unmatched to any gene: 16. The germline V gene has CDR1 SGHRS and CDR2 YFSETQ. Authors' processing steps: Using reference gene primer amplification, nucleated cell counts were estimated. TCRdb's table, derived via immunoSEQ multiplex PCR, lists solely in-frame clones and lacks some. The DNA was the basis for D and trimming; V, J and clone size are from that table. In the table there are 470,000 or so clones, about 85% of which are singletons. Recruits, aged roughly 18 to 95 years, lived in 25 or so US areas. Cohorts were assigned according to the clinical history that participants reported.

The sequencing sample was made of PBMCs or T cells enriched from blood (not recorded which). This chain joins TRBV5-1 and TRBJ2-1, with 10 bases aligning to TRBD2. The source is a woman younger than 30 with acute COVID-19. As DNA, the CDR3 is TGCGCCAGCAGCTTGGCCTCGCGCAGCGGGGGGGCCCGGAGGAATGAGCAGTTCTTC. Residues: CASSLASRSGGARRNEQFF.